Each of the 5 T cell receptor beta chains below was sequenced from the same sample in a study of identical twins. TCRdb recomputed calls from the 5' RACE reads with MiXCR, one row per CDR3 protein. This table holds just under 650,000 distinct CDR3 sequences, roughly 6.6% found once. This sample also belongs to another study, concerning yellow fever vaccine responses in identical twins.

The sample taken for sequencing was PBMCs. These TCRs come from a young woman in good health.

This clonotype has only a few counts. The rearrangement uses TRBV5-1 and TRBJ2-3; 12 bases line up with TRBD2. V lost 2 bases to trimming and J lost 2 bases; unmatched junction nucleotides: 6. Per the germline V gene, CDR1 is SGHRS and CDR2 is YFSETQ. CDR3 size: 17 residues. The CDR3 sequence: CASSFRLAGAITDTQYF. The CDR3 DNA follows: TGCGCCAGCAGCTTCAGACTAGCGGGGGCCATCACAGATACGCAGTATTTT.

This clonotype was detected ten times or more. The CDR3 is CSATRSSNQPQHF. The CDR3 DNA reads as TGCAGTGCCACCAGGAGTAGCAATCAGCCCCAGCATTTT. This chain links TRBV20-1 with TRBJ1-5; no definite D call. Trimming stripped 6 bases from V and 0 bases from J, with 9 bases between. Germline CDR1 reads DFQATT; CDR2 reads SNEGSKA (reference sequence). The CDR3 spans 13 residues.

The CDR3 protein is CASSYSWDRTGYEQYF. The CDR3 DNA reads as TGTGCCAGCAGTTACTCGTGGGACAGGACAGGCTACGAGCAGTACTTC. The genes are TRBV6-5 and TRBJ2-7; 8 bases map to TRBD1. Germline trimming cut 0 bases from V and 3 bases from J; bases unmatched to any gene: 7. CDR1 and CDR2 from the germline V gene are MNHEY and SVGAGI. This CDR3 contains 16 residues.

The gene calls are TRBV7-8 and TRBJ2-5; 11 nucleotides line up with TRBD1. Germline V gene lookup returns CDR1 SGHVS and CDR2 FQNEAQ. Trimming at V came to 5 bases and at J to 4 bases, leaving 6 bases not matched to a gene. The CDR3 extends over 15 amino acids. CDR3 nucleotides: TGTGCCAGCAGCCAAGGACAGGGGGCAAGAGAGACCCAGTACTTC. Amino acids: CASSQGQGARETQYF.

This clonotype turned up a few times. The chain is built from TRBV29-1 and TRBJ1-2, with D possibly matching TRBD1 (6 bases). Germline CDR1 reads SQVTM; CDR2 reads ANQGSEA. The CDR3 has 14 amino acids. The germline V and J ends were trimmed by 6 bases and 5 bases, with 19 bases remaining between them. The CDR3 spells CSVEPQTGPYGYTF. As DNA, the CDR3 is TGCAGCGTCGAACCTCAAACAGGGCCGTATGGCTACACCTTC.